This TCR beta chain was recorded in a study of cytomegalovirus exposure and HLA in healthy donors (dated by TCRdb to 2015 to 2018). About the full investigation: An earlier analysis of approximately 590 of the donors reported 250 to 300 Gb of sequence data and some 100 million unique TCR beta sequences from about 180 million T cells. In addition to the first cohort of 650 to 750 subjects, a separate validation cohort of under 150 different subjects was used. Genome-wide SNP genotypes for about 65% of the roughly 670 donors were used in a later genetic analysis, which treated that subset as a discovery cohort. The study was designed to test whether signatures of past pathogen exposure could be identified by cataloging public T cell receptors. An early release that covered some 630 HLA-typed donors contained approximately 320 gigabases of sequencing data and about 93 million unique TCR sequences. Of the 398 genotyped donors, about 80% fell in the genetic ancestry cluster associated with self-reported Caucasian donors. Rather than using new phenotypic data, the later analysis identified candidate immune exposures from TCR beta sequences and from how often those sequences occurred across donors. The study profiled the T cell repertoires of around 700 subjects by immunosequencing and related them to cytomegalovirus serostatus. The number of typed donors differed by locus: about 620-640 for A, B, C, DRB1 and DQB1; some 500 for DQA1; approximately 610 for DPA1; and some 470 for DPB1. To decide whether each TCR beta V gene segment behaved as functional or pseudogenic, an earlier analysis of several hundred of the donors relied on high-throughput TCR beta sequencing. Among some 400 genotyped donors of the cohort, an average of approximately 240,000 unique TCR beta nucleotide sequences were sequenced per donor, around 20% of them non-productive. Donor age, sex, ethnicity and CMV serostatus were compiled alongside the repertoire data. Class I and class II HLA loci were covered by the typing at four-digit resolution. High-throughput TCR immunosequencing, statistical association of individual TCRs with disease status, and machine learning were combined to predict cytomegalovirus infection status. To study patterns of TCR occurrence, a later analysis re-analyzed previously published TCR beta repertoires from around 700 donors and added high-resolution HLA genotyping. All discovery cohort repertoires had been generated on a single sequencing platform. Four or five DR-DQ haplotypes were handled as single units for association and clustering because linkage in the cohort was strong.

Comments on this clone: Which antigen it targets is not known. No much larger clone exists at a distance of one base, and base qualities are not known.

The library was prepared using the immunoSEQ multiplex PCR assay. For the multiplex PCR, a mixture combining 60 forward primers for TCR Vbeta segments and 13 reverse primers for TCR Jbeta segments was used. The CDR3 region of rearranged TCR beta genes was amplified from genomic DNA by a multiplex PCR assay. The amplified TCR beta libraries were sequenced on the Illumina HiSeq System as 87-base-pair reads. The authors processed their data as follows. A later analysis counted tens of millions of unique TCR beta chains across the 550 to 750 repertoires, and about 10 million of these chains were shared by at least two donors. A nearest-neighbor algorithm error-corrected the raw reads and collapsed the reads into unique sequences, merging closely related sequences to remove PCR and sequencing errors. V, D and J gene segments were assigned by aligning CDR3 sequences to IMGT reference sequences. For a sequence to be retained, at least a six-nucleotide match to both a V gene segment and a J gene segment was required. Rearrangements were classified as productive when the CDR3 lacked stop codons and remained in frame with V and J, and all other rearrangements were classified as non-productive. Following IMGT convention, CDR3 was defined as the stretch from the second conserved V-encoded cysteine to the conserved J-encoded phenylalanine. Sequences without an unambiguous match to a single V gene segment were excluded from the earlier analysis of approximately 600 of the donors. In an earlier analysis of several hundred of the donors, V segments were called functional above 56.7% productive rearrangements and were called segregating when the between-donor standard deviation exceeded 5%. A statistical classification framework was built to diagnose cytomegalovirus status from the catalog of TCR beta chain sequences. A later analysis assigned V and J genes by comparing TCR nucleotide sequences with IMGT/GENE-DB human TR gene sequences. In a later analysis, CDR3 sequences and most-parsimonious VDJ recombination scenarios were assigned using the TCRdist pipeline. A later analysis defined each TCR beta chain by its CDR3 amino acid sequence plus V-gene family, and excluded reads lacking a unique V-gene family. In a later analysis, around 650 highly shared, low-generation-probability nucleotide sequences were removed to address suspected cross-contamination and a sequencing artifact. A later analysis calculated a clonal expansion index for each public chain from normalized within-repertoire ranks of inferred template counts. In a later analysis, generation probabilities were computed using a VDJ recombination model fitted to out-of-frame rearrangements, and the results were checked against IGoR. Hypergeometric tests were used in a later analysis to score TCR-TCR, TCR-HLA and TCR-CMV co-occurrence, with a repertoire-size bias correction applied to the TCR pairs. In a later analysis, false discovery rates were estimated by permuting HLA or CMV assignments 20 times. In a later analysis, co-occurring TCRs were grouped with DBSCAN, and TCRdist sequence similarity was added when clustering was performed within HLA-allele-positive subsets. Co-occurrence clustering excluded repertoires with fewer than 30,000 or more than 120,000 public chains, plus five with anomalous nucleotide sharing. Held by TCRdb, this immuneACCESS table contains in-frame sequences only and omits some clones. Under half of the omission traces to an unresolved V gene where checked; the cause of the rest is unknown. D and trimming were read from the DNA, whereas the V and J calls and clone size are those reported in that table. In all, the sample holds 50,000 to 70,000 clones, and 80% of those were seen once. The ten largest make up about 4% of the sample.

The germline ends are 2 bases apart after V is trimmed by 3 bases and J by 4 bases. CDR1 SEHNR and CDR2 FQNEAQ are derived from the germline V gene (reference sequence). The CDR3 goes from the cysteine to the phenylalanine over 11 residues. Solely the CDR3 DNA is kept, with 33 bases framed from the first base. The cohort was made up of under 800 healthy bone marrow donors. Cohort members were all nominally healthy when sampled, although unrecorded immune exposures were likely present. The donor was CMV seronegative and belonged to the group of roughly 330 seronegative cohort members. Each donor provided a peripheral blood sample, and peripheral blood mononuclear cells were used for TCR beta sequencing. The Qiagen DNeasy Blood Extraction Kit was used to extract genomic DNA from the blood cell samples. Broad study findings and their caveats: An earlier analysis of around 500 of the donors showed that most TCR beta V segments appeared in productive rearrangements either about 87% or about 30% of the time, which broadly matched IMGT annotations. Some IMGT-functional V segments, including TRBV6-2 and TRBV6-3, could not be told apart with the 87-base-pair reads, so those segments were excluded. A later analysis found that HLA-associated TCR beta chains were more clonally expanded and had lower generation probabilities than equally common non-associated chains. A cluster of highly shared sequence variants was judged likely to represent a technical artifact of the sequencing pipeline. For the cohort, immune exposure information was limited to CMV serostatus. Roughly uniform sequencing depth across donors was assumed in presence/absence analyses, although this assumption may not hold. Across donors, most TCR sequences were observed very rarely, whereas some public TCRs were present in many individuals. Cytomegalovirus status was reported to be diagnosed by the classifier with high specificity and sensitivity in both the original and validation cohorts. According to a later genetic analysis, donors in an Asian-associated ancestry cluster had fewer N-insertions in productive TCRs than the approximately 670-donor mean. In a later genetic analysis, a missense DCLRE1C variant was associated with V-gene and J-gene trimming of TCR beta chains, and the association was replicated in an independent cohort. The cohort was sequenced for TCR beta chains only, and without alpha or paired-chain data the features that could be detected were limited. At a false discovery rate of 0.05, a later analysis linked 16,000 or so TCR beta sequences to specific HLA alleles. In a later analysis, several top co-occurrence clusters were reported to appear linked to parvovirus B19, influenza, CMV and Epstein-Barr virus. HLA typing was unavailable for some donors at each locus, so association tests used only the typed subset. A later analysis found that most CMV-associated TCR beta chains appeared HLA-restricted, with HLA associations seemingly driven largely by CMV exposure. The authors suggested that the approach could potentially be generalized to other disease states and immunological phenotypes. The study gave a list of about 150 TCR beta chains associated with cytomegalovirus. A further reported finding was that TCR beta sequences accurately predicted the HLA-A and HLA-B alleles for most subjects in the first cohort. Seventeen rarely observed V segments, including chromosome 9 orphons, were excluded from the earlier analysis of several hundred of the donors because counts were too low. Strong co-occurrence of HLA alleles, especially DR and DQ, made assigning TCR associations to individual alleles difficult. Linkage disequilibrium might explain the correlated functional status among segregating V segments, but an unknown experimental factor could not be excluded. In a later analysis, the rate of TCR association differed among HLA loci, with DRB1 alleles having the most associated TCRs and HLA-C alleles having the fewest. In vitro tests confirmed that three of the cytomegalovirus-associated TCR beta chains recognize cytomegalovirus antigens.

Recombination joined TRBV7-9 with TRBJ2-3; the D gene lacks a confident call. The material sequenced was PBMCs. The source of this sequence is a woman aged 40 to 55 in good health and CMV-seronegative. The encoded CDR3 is CASSFSDTQYF. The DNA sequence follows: TGTGCCAGCAGCTTCTCAGATACGCAGTATTTT.